The present entry profiles one T cell receptor (beta chain) with its context. Antigen unknown. V was pared by 2 bases and J by 10 bases, with 12 bases between. The CDR3 covers 13 residues. Germline lookup yields CDR1 SEHNR and CDR2 FQNEAQ (reference sequence). Here immunoSEQ multiplex PCR was the method, and the copy in TCRdb shows in-frame clones only, minus some. This sample yields 150,000 or so clones, of which approximately 94% are seen a single time; roughly 2.5% belongs to the top ten. This specimen comes from a study of T cell responses to AZD1222 COVID-19 vaccine. Across the whole study: The study pooled second doses at about 4 or about 12 weeks.

Study-level findings and limits: Females made up more of the donors, who were largely white British, and clonal diversity may have come out too low. Regions left unmutated in variants are reportedly the target of nearly half of spike-specific TCRs. Repertoire sampling occurred only after the peak T cell response.

The source is an adult in good health. The rearrangement uses TRBV7-9 and TRBJ1-5, with D tentatively TRBD1 (5 bases). Sequenced here: peripheral blood, sampled on day 0 of AZD1222 vaccination. CDR3 in amino acids: CASSLQGYEPQHF. The CDR3 DNA follows: TGTGCCAGCAGCTTACAGGGATATGAACCCCAGCATTTT.